The entry below gives a single TCR beta chain sequence along with its context. Its antigen is currently not known. No base qualities exist here, and no much larger clone lies one base off it. For sequencing of the TCRbeta CDR3 region, genomic DNA was extracted from the sorted cells. The immunoSEQ Assay was used for sequencing of TCRbeta CDR3 regions. TCRdb retrieved this table from immuneACCESS and kept in-frame rearrangements only. Not all clones are present; in checked studies, unresolved V genes account for under half, and no reason is known for the remainder. This sample is represented by roughly 41,000 clones; about 72% of them were singletons. Together, the top ten hold roughly 21% of the sample. The sample originates from a study of OX40 agonist ivuxolimab in advanced cancers. In the study overall: Ivuxolimab was a fully human IgG2 agonistic monoclonal antibody targeting the costimulatory receptor OX40 (CD134). Intravenous ivuxolimab was administered to patients every 2 weeks at six dose levels: 0.01, 0.1, 0.3, 1.5, 3 and 10 mg/kg. Among the approximately 54 dose-escalation patients, some 20 had hepatocellular carcinoma, roughly 15 melanoma, 9 renal cell carcinoma and 9 head and neck cancer. In the dose-escalation cohort, around four fifths of patients were male, and the mean age was 60 years with a range of about 23 to 79. Patients were allowed to have had prior anti-PD-1, anti-PD-L1 or anti-CTLA-4 therapy, and approximately 40% of the dose-escalation patients had previously received checkpoint inhibitors. Partial responses occurred in three dose-escalation patients, of whom one had hepatocellular carcinoma and two had cutaneous melanoma. Peripheral TCRbeta sequencing aimed to test whether ivuxolimab altered TCR sequence diversity and caused clonal T-cell expansion. The paper covers the monotherapy dose-escalation part of the phase I ivuxolimab trial, which included N of about 50 patients. Overall study results and their limits: Which antigens the clonally expanded peripheral T cells were specific for was not determined. At doses of 0.1 to 3.0 mg/kg, clonal expansion of both CD4+ and CD8+ blood T cells was observed from baseline to week 6. Low levels of normalized T-cell clonal expansion were also seen in some nonresponding patients. On average, CD8+ T cells showed more expanded clones than CD4+ T cells after ivuxolimab. In partial responders in the 0.1-3.0 mg/kg groups, normalized peripheral clonal expansion was found to be among the lowest, especially among CD8+ T cells.

From the cysteine through the phenylalanine, the CDR3 covers 13 amino acids. Only the CDR3 DNA stays, 39 bases, in frame from base 1. As encoded in the germline V gene, CDR1 is SGHNT while CDR2 is YENEEA. The germline ends are 13 bases apart after V is trimmed by 9 bases and J by 2 bases. Patients with a history of autoimmune disease or receiving systemic immunosuppression were excluded from the trial. In every dose cohort, peripheral blood was drawn for TCR sequencing at baseline, cycle 4 day 1, and cycle 7 day 1. The samples were taken from a phase I, first-in-human, multicenter, open-label dose-escalation trial of ivuxolimab. Adults with locally advanced or metastatic melanoma, renal cell carcinoma, hepatocellular carcinoma or head and neck squamous cell carcinoma were enrolled in the trial. CD4+ and CD8+ T cells were sorted separately from peripheral blood before TCR sequencing.

The receptor comes from an adult with an advanced solid tumor such as melanoma, head and neck, liver or kidney cancer. Sequencing used CD4+ or CD8+ T cells sorted from blood, obtained in a trial of the OX40 agonist ivuxolimab. The V and J genes are TRBV11-3 and TRBJ1-1; perhaps TRBD1 is the D gene, with 5 bases matching. Here the CDR3 is given as CASGTGKNTEAFF. The nucleotides are TGTGCCAGTGGGACGGGGAAAAACACTGAAGCTTTCTTT.